Reported below is one T cell receptor (beta chain). The sample is drawn from a study of blood T cell repertoires in COVID-19. The overall study: Sites in the United States, Italy and Spain provided acute and convalescent COVID-19 samples. Sources were T cells, B-cell-depleted T cells, or PBMCs; the material itself was cDNA or gDNA.

The CDR3 sequence is 15 residues long. CDR1 is SGHAT and CDR2 is FQNNGV in the germline V gene. V lost 3 bases and J lost 3; bases outside the gene matches: 3. Authors' methods: Reference gene primer amplification gave estimated nucleated cell counts. Assay: immunoSEQ multiplex PCR; the TCRdb copy retains only in-frame clones and omits some. That table is the source of V, J and clone size, and D and trimming were worked out from the DNA. This table has over 85,000 clones, about 90% appearing once. This clonotype originated in a human donor in a cohort sampled during active COVID-19. This chain joins TRBV11-2 and TRBJ2-7; TRBD2 matches at 12 bases. The sequenced material came from peripheral blood. CDR3 nucleotides: TGTGCCAGCAGCTTGGGACTAGCGGGTGTCTACGAGCAGTACTTC. Translated, it gives CASSLGLAGVYEQYF. Full variable domain (outside the CDR3, taken from reference TRBV11-2 and TRBJ2-7): EAGVAQSPRYKIIEKRQSVAFWCNPISGHATLYWYQQILGQGPKLLIQFQNNGVVDDSQLPKDRFSAERLKGVDSTLKIQPAKLEDSAVYLCASSLGLAGVYEQYFGPGTRLTVT.